Sequencing of this T cell receptor beta chain was carried out in a study of blood T cell repertoires in COVID-19. In the original workflow: Amplification with reference gene primers provided the estimates of nucleated cell counts. Sequencing was performed with immunoSEQ multiplex PCR; in TCRdb, only in-frame clones are kept and a portion is missing. D and trimming were read from the DNA, whereas the V and J calls and clone size are those reported in that table. Of 350,000 to 500,000 clones listed, approximately 91% were seen once; the top ten hold approximately 1.3%. The material sequenced was PBMCs or T cells enriched from blood (not recorded which). The TCR comes from a woman in her late teens or twenties who had been exposed to COVID-19.

CDR3 loop: CASSGGRQSNQPQHF. CDR3 nucleotide sequence: TGTGCCAGCAGTGGGGGCCGACAGAGCAATCAGCCCCAGCATTTT. The chain couples TRBV2 to TRBJ1-5, with a tentative D call TRBD1 (5 bases). CDR1 SNHLY and CDR2 FYNNEI come from the germline V gene. The CDR3 is 15 residues long. V lost 4 bases and J lost 1, with 11 bases in between.